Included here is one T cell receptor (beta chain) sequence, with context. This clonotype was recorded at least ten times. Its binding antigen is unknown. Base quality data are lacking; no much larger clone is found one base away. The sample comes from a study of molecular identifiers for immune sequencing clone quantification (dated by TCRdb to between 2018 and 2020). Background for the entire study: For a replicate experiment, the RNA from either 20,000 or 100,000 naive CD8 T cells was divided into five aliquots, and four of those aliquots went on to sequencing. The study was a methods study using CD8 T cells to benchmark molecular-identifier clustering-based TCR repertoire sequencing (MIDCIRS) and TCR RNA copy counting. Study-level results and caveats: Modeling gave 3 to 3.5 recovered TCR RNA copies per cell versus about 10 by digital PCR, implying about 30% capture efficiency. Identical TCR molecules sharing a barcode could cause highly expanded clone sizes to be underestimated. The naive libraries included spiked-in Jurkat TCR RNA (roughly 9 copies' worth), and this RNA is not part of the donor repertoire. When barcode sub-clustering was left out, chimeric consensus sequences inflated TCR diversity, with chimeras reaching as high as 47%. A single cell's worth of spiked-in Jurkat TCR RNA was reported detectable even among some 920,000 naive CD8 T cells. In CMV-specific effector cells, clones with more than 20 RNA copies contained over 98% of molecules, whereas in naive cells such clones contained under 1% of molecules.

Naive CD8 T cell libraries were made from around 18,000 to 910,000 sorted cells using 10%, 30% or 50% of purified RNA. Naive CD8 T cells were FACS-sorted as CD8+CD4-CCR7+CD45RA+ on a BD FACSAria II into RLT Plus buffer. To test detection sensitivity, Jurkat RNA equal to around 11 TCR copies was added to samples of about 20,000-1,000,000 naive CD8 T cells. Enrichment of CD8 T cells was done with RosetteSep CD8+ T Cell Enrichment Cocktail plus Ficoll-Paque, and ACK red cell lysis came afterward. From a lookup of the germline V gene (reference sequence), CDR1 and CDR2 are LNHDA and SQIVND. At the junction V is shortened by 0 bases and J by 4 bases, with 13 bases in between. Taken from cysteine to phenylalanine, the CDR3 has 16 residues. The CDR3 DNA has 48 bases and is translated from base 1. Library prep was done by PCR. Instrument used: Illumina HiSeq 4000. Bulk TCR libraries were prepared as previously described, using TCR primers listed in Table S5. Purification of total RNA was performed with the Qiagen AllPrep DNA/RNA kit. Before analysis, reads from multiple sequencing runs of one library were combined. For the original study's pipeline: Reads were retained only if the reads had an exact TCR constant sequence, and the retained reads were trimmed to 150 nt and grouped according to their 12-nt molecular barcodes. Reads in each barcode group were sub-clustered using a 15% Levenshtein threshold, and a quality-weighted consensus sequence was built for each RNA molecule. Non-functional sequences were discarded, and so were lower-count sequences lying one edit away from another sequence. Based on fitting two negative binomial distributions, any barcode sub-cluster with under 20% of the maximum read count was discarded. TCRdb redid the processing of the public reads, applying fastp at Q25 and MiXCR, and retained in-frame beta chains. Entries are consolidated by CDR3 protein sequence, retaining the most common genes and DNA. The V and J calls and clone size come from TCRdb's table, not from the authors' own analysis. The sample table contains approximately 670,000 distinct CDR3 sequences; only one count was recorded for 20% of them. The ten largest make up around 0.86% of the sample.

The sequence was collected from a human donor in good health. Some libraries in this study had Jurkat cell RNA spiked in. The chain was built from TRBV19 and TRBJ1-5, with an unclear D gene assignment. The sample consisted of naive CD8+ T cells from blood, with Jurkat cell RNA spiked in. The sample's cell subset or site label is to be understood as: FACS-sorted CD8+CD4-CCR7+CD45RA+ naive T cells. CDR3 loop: CASSIEVDGQNQPQHF. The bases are TGTGCCAGTAGTATAGAGGTGGACGGTCAAAATCAGCCCCAGCATTTT.